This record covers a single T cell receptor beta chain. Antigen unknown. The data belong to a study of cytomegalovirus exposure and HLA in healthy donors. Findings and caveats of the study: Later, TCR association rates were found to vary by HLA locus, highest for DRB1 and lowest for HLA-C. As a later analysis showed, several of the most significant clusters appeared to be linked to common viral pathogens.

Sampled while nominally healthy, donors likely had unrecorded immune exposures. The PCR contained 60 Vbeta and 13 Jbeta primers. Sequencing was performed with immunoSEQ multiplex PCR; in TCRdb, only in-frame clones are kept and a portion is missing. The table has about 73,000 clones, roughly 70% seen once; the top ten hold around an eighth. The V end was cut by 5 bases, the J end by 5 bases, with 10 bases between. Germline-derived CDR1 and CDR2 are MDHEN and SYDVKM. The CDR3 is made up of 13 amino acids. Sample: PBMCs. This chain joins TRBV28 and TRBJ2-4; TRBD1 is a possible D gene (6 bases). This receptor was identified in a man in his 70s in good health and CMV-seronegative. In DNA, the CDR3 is TGTGCCAGCAGTACGACAGGTGAAAACATTCAGTACTTC. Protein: CASSTTGENIQYF.